Presented here are 32 T cell receptor beta chains from one specimen sequenced in a study of human T cells and chemical hapten exposure (dated by TCRdb to about 2021). Library prep was done by RACE. These reads were obtained on a NextSeq 500. The raw public data were reprocessed by TCRdb itself: fastp quality trimming at Q25, MiXCR clonotype calling, in-frame beta chains only. Rows matching on CDR3 protein sequence are summarized as one entry with the most common DNA and genes. For this sample there are approximately 97,000 distinct CDR3 sequences; 25% to 35% appear just once. The ten largest account for about a tenth of the sample. The time point label on this specimen signifies: patch test 3, about 24 weeks after DPC sensitization. In the paper's terms, the treatment or condition label means: therapeutic diphenylcyclopropenone sensitization with weekly scalp DPC. This specimen consisted of whole blood, obtained in connection with sensitization to the hapten diphenylcyclopropenone (DPC). These receptors were collected from a man in his forties or fifties with alopecia areata. Some clones in this sample may be carry-over from other donors' samples.

V usage is TRBV20-1 and J usage is TRBJ1-5, with TRBD1 identical over 7 bases. V was clipped by 6 bases and J by 0 bases; unmatched bases: 5. Germline CDR1 reads DFQATT; CDR2 reads SNEGSKA (reference sequence). This CDR3 spans 14 amino acids. CDR3 in amino acids: CSAPDRVSNQPQHF. CDR3 sequence (DNA): TGCAGTGCGCCCGACAGGGTTAGCAATCAGCCCCAGCATTTT.

The CDR3 loop is CASSSNVGAEAFF. Written as DNA, the CDR3 is TGTGCCAGCAGTTCGAATGTCGGAGCCGAAGCTTTCTTT. The chain is built from TRBV12-3 or TRBV12-4 and TRBJ1-1; D remains ambiguous. The CDR3 consists of 13 residues. Trimming took 4 bases from V and 8 from J, leaving 14 bases between them.

This chain connects TRBV5-1 to TRBJ2-7; D call uncertain. This CDR3 region has 15 residues. V was trimmed by 0 bases and J by 0 bases, leaving 10 bases between them. The germline V gene has CDR1 SGHRS and CDR2 YFSETQ. CDR3 DNA sequence: TGCGCCAGCAGCTTGGGCCCGGCAAGCTCCTACGAGCAGTACTTC. Amino acid sequence: CASSLGPASSYEQYF. The variable domain in full, completed from reference TRBV5-1 and TRBJ2-7, reads KAGVTQTPRYLIKTRGQQVTLSCSPISGHRSVSWYQQTPGQGLQFLFEYFSETQRNKGNFPGRFSGRQFSNSRSEMNVSTLELGDSALYLCASSLGPASSYEQYFGPGTRLTVT.

The CDR3 sequence: CASSPGLAGVDEQFF. The CDR3 nucleotides are TGTGCCAGCAGTCCCGGACTAGCGGGAGTCGATGAGCAGTTCTTC. This sequence joins TRBV6-5 and TRBJ2-1; 13 nucleotides agree with TRBD2. Germline V gene lookup returns CDR1 MNHEY and CDR2 SVGAGI. The CDR3 loop spans 15 amino acids. Trimming at V came to 5 bases and at J to 8 bases, leaving 6 bases not matched to a gene.

This clonotype has more than one count but fewer than ten. The CDR3 coding sequence is TGCGCCAGCAATTCGGGACAGGGCTCTGGGGCCAACGTCCTGACTTTC. Residues: CASNSGQGSGANVLTF. This chain links TRBV5-1 with TRBJ2-6; 9 positions match TRBD1. The CDR3 is 16 amino acids. Germline CDR1 reads SGHRS; CDR2 reads YFSETQ. V lost 6 bases, J lost 0 bases, and 4 bases stayed unmatched.

This clonotype has a handful of counts. The V call is TRBV11-2, the J call TRBJ2-1, with a tentative D call TRBD1 (6 bases). CDR1 SGHAT and CDR2 FQNNGV come from the germline V gene. Between the trimmed V and J ends, which lost 5 bases and 6 bases, there was a span of 14 bases. This CDR3 is built from 14 residues. The CDR3 reads CASSPPGRGNEQFF. CDR3 DNA: TGTGCCAGCAGCCCCCCGGGCAGGGGCAATGAGCAGTTCTTC.

The V gene is TRBV15, the J gene TRBJ2-5, with 7 bases lining up with TRBD1. Germline V gene sequence: CDR1 LNHNV, CDR2 YYDKDF (reference sequence). This CDR3 is built from 16 residues. V dropped 0 bases and J dropped 3; count of bases not matched to a gene: 7. CDR3 coding DNA: TGTGCCACCAGCAGAGATCTCATGACAGGGAAAGAGACCCAGTACTTC. Amino acids: CATSRDLMTGKETQYF.

This chain joins TRBV7-3 and TRBJ1-1, with TRBD1 as a possible D gene (5 bases). Trimming removed 5 bases from V and 3 bases from J, with 19 bases in between. Germline V gives CDR1 SGHTA, CDR2 FQGTGA. The length of the CDR3 is 16 residues. The CDR3 here is CASSPRLWGRDTEAFF. The CDR3 DNA reads TGTGCCAGCAGCCCCCGTCTGTGGGGGAGGGACACTGAAGCTTTCTTT.

V gene TRBV29-1 combines with J gene TRBJ2-1; 14 bases agree with TRBD2. In germline, CDR1 is SQVTM, CDR2 ANQGSEA. This CDR3 has 13 amino acids. J was trimmed by 10 bases and V by 4 bases; bases with no gene match: 3. CDR3 amino acids: CSVGLAGGVEQFF. The DNA of the CDR3 is TGCAGCGTTGGACTAGCGGGAGGGGTGGAGCAGTTCTTC.

The chain uses TRBV7-2 and TRBJ1-6; perhaps TRBD1 as D (5 bases). Germline-derived CDR1 and CDR2 are SGHTA and FQGNSA. V was clipped by 5 bases and J by 6 bases, with 8 bases between them. CDR3 length: 13 residues. CDR3 residues: CASSPGPNSPLHF. Here the CDR3 DNA reads TGTGCCAGCAGCCCGGGGCCTAATTCACCCCTCCACTTT.

V is TRBV12-3 or TRBV12-4 and J is TRBJ2-5; 7 bases align to TRBD1. CDR3 size: 15 residues. Trimming at V came to 1 base and at J to 5 bases, leaving 7 bases not matched to a gene. As DNA, the CDR3 is TGTGCCAGCAGTTTAGGACAGGGTATAGGGGAGACCCAGTACTTC. Protein: CASSLGQGIGETQYF.

This clonotype appeared a few times. CDR3 DNA: TGTGCCAGCAAGGTTTGGGGGGAAGCAGGTAGCATTGAGCAGTTCTTC. It encodes CASKVWGEAGSIEQFF. The chain uses TRBV28 and TRBJ2-1, with a weak D call TRBD2 (6 bases). CDR1 MDHEN and CDR2 SYDVKM come from the germline V gene. V was shortened by 7 bases and J by 9 bases, with 25 bases between the two germline ends. The CDR3 has 16 amino acids.

This clonotype was counted between two and nine times. The chain has TRBV20-1 and TRBJ2-7; 11 nucleotides line up with TRBD1. V lost 2 bases, J lost 4 bases, and 7 bases stayed unmatched. Germline CDR1 DFQATT, CDR2 SNEGSKA (reference sequence). CDR3 length: 15 residues. The CDR3 region has the DNA TGCAGTGCTAGAAAGCTCGGACAGGGGGCGTACGAGCAGTACTTC. Its protein product is CSARKLGQGAYEQYF.

V and J are TRBV6-1 and TRBJ2-1; 7 bases line up with TRBD2. This CDR3 is built from 13 residues. V lost 3 bases to trimming and J lost 7 bases; unmatched junction nucleotides: 3. Germline V CDR1 and CDR2: MNHNS, SASEGT. The CDR3 DNA is TGTGCCAGCAGTGACGGCGGGAGTAATGAGCAGTTCTTC. It yields the protein CASSDGGSNEQFF.

V and J are TRBV5-4 and TRBJ2-2, with D possibly being TRBD1 (6 bases). The CDR3 totals 15 residues. Germline loops: CDR1 SGHNT, CDR2 YYREEE (reference sequence). Trimming removed 2 bases from V and 6 bases from J, with 14 bases in between. CDR3 region: CASSFLQGLPGELFF. CDR3 sequence (DNA): TGTGCCAGCAGCTTTCTACAGGGCCTCCCCGGGGAGCTGTTTTTT.

This clonotype showed up just a few times. The chain links TRBV6-6 to TRBJ2-2; 9 nucleotides line up with TRBD1. CDR1 MNHNY and CDR2 SVGAGI come from the germline V gene (reference sequence). V dropped 6 bases and J dropped 4; count of bases not matched to a gene: 9. The CDR3 length is 16 residues. CDR3 in amino acids: CASSDTGGLGTGELFF. Here the CDR3 DNA reads TGTGCCAGCAGCGACACAGGGGGCCTCGGCACCGGGGAGCTGTTTTTT.

V is TRBV6-5 and J is TRBJ2-2; D not certain. CDR3 length: 15 amino acids. Germline V gives CDR1 MNHEY, CDR2 SVGAGI. The V and J ends lost 7 bases and 0 bases respectively, with 12 bases between them. CDR3 protein: CASTLNSPNTGELFF. The CDR3 DNA reads TGTGCCAGCACCCTTAACTCCCCGAACACCGGGGAGCTGTTTTTT.

The chain links TRBV4-3 to TRBJ2-3; TRBD1 matches at 8 bases. The germline V gene encodes CDR1 LGHNA and CDR2 YSLEER. V was clipped by 3 bases and J by 6 bases; unmatched bases: 20. The CDR3 consists of 19 residues. The CDR3 spells CASSHNVDRVFLGGDTQYF. As DNA, the CDR3 is TGCGCCAGCAGCCACAACGTGGACAGGGTTTTTCTTGGCGGGGATACGCAGTATTTT.

The table lists this clonotype with a few counts. The V call is TRBV25-1, the J call TRBJ1-2, with D uncertain. The CDR3 has 14 residues. V was cut by 7 bases and J by 3 bases, with 15 bases left in between. CDR1 MGHDK and CDR2 SYGVNS come from the germline V gene. CDR3 bases: TGTGCCAGCACCTCTAGCGGTAGAGACTATGGCTACACCTTC. The encoded protein is CASTSSGRDYGYTF.

This clonotype appeared a few times. The chain joins TRBV20-1 to TRBJ1-2; possible D gene TRBD1, 6 bases. Germline V lookup: CDR1 DFQATT, CDR2 SNEGSKA (reference sequence). V lost 6 bases to trimming and J lost 4 bases, with 12 bases between them. The CDR3 sequence is 12 residues long. The CDR3 spells CSAPQGPYGYTF. CDR3 DNA: TGCAGTGCACCACAGGGCCCCTATGGCTACACCTTC.

The rearrangement uses TRBV6-5 and TRBJ2-1; 11 nucleotides line up with TRBD2. V was pared by 2 bases and J by 9 bases, with 9 bases of the junction left unmatched. Germline assignment: CDR1 MNHEY and CDR2 SVGAGI. The CDR3 is 16 amino acids. CDR3 protein: CASSYGSGRANGEQFF. DNA of the CDR3: TGTGCCAGCAGTTACGGTAGCGGGAGGGCCAATGGTGAGCAGTTCTTC.

This clonotype was detected a few times. The chain joins TRBV19 to TRBJ1-1; D possibly corresponds to TRBD1 (6 bases). Trimming shortened V by 0 bases and J by 1 base, and 15 bases separated the two germline ends. This CDR3 is built from 17 residues. CDR1 and CDR2 from the germline V gene are LNHDA and SQIVND (reference sequence). As DNA, the CDR3 is TGTGCCAGTAGTATAGATCTATACGGGACAAAGAACACTGAAGCTTTCTTT. Amino acids: CASSIDLYGTKNTEAFF.

V gene TRBV21-1 combines with J gene TRBJ1-1. TRBV21-1 is annotated as a pseudogene. This CDR3 has 15 residues. The CDR3 loop is CASSREDVMNTEAFF. In nucleotides, the CDR3 is TGTGCCAGCAGCAGAGAAGACGTCATGAACACTGAAGCTTTCTTT.

The gene calls are TRBV6-1 and TRBJ2-6, with D perhaps matching TRBD2 (5 bases). From germline, CDR1 is MNHNS and CDR2 SASEGT. The CDR3 has 15 residues. V was shortened by 10 bases and J by 2 bases, with 15 bases between the two germline ends. For the CDR3, the DNA is TGTGCCATCCCGGAGGAGAGGGCTGGGGCCAACGTCCTGACTTTC. Protein sequence: CAIPEERAGANVLTF.

This clonotype occurred a few times. The chain uses TRBV12-3 or TRBV12-4 and TRBJ2-7; D may correspond to TRBD1 or TRBD2 (7 bases each). The length of the CDR3 is 14 residues. The V gene lost 6 bases and the J gene lost 1 base, with 13 bases spanning the gap. The CDR3 loop reads CASRGGGQSYEQYF. The CDR3 DNA reads TGTGCCAGCAGGGGGGGGGGACAGTCCTACGAGCAGTACTTC.

The chain links TRBV27 to TRBJ2-7; 8 bases fit TRBD2. Germline V gene data show CDR1 as MNHEY and CDR2 as SMNVEV (reference sequence). The CDR3 has 12 residues. J lost 6 bases, V lost 3 bases, and 1 base had no gene match. For the CDR3, the DNA is TGTGCCAGCAGTTTCCTAGCGGGCGAGCAGTACTTC. Translated, it gives CASSFLAGEQYF.

This clonotype was found a few times. CDR3 region: CASSPGTPGQETQYF. In DNA, the CDR3 is TGTGCCAGCAGTCCCGGGACACCCGGACAAGAGACCCAGTACTTC. This rearrangement joins TRBV28 to TRBJ2-5, with D possibly being TRBD1 (6 bases). Germline V gene lookup returns CDR1 MDHEN and CDR2 SYDVKM. This CDR3 has 15 amino acids. Trimming shortened V by 5 bases and J by 2 bases, and 15 bases separated the two germline ends.

This clonotype was seen ten or more times. The chain couples TRBV12-3 or TRBV12-4 to TRBJ1-4, with D uncertain. This CDR3 spans 15 amino acids. The V and J ends lost 1 base and 4 bases respectively, with 10 bases between them. In DNA form, the CDR3 reads TGTGCCAGCAGTTTAGGGCGCACAGTTAATGAAAAACTGTTTTTT. This gives the protein CASSLGRTVNEKLFF.

This clonotype occurred a few times. J is TRBJ1-4 and V is TRBV5-1; D is uncertain. Germline CDR1 is SGHRS and CDR2 is YFSETQ. The CDR3 consists of 14 residues. V lost 2 bases to trimming and J lost 0 bases, with 5 bases between them. The DNA for the CDR3 is TGCGCCAGCAGCTTATCAGCAACTAATGAAAAACTGTTTTTT. It is translated as CASSLSATNEKLFF.

The V and J genes are TRBV9 and TRBJ2-1; 12 positions match TRBD2. Unmatched junction bases numbered 5, after V lost 4 bases and J lost 3 bases. The CDR3 consists of 16 residues. Looked up from germline, CDR1 is SGDLS and CDR2 is YYNGEE. The CDR3 reads CASSPRLAGVYNEQFF. The CDR3 DNA follows: TGTGCCAGCAGCCCAAGACTAGCGGGAGTCTACAATGAGCAGTTCTTC. The complete variable domain, with remaining parts taken from reference TRBV9 and TRBJ2-1, reads DSGVTQTPKHLITATGQRVTLRCSPRSGDLSVYWYQQSLDQGLQFLIQYYNGEERAKGNILERFSAQQFPDLHSELNLSSLELGDSALYFCASSPRLAGVYNEQFFGPGTRLTVL.

The sample holds a few counts of this clonotype. V and J are TRBV5-1 and TRBJ2-2, with D unresolved. Germline lookup yields CDR1 SGHRS and CDR2 YFSETQ. This CDR3 has 14 residues. V lost 5 bases and J 1 base, leaving 9 bases between the germline ends. The CDR3 loop is CASRSAENTGELFF. The CDR3 coding sequence is TGCGCCAGCAGGTCGGCAGAGAACACCGGGGAGCTGTTTTTT.

The chain combines TRBV9 with TRBJ2-7; no clear D. Germline V gene data show CDR1 as SGDLS and CDR2 as YYNGEE. The CDR3 covers 13 residues. Trimming pared 3 bases from V and 5 bases from J, leaving 12 bases between. The CDR3 spells CASSARSGNEQYF. The CDR3 region has the DNA TGTGCCAGCAGCGCCCGGTCTGGAAACGAGCAGTACTTC.